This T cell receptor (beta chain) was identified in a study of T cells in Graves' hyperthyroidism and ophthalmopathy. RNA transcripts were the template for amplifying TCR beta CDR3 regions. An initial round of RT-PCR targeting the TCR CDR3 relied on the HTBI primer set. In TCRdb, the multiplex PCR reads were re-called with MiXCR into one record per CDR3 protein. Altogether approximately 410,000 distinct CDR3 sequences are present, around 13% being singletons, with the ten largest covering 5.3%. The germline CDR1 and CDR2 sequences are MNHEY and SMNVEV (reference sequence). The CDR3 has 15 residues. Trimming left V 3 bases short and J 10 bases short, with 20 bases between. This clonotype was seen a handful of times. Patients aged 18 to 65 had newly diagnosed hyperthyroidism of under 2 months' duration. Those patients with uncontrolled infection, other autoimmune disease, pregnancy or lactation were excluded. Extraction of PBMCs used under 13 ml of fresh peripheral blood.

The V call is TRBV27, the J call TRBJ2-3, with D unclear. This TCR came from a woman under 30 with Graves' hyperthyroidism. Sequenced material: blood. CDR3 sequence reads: CASSLRPRSLNAQYF. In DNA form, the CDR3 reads TGTGCCAGCAGTTTGCGCCCGCGGAGCCTGAATGCGCAGTATTTT.